This T cell receptor beta chain came from a study of type 1 and type 2 diabetes patients. Amplification started from genomic DNA. Amplification of the beta chain CDR3 used 30 forward and 13 reverse multiplex primers. TCRdb analysed the multiplex PCR reads with MiXCR anew, one entry per CDR3 protein. Of 280,000 or so distinct CDR3 sequences in the sample, around 50% are singletons; the top ten hold roughly an eighth. CDR1 and CDR2 from the germline V gene are LNHDA and SQIVND (reference sequence). The germline V and J ends were trimmed by 3 bases and 6 bases, with 9 bases remaining between them. CDR3 length equals 13 residues.

Sequenced: peripheral blood mononuclear cells (PBMCs). The TCR sequence derives from a man between 18 and 35 years old with type 2 diabetes. The chain has TRBV19 and TRBJ1-5; D may be TRBD1 (5 bases). CDR3: CASSMGVGQPQHF. DNA of the CDR3: TGTGCCAGTAGTATGGGGGTGGGTCAGCCCCAGCATTTT.